Below, 11 T cell receptor beta chains from the same sample are listed, as sequenced in a study of siplizumab effects on memory and regulatory T cells. The data were produced by immunoSEQ multiplex PCR, yet TCRdb's version contains in-frame clones alone and is incomplete. In the table there are some 100,000 clones, 94% of which are singletons. Sequenced material: Tregs sorted from blood. The receptors shown here come from a human donor in good health.

For the CDR3, the DNA is TGTGCCAGCAGTAAAGGCGGGAACCAAAATTACGAGCAGTACTTC. It translates to CASSKGGNQNYEQYF. This chain joins TRBV6-1 and TRBJ2-7; perhaps TRBD2 as D (6 bases). The CDR3 is 15 residues long. V shed 5 bases and J shed 4 bases, with 18 bases lying between them. Germline V lookup: CDR1 MNHNS, CDR2 SASEGT.

The chain links TRBV11-2 to TRBJ2-1, with D perhaps TRBD2 (6 bases). Trimming removed 0 bases at V and 4 bases at J, with 13 bases between. This CDR3 has 16 amino acids. In germline, CDR1 is SGHAT, CDR2 FQNNGV. CDR3: CASSLDWRGTYNEQFF. The CDR3 DNA follows: TGTGCCAGCAGCTTAGATTGGAGAGGGACTTACAATGAGCAGTTCTTC.

The genes are TRBV10-2 and TRBJ1-1; possibly TRBD1 for D (5 bases). The germline CDR1 and CDR2 sequences are WSHSY and SAAADI. V lost 5 bases and J 1 base, leaving 8 bases between the germline ends. The CDR3 totals 13 residues. CDR3 sequence reads: CASSQGGNTEAFF. CDR3 nucleotide sequence: TGCGCCAGCAGTCAGGGTGGGAACACTGAAGCTTTCTTT.

The chain couples TRBV27 to TRBJ2-3; D is unclear. This CDR3 is built from 16 residues. V lost 0 bases and J lost 2, with 12 bases in between. Germline V gene data show CDR1 as MNHEY and CDR2 as SMNVEV (reference sequence). The CDR3 sequence: CASSLSSLPPTDTQYF. As DNA, the CDR3 is TGTGCCAGCAGTTTATCTAGTCTCCCTCCCACAGATACGCAGTATTTT.

CDR3 protein: CASSEPNSYEQYF. DNA for the CDR3: TGTGCCAGCAGTGAACCCAACTCCTACGAGCAGTACTTC. The chain links TRBV2 to TRBJ2-7; D remains ambiguous. This CDR3 is built from 13 residues. V was pared by 2 bases and J by 0 bases, with 5 bases between. Per the germline V gene, CDR1 is SNHLY and CDR2 is FYNNEI.

The V and J genes are TRBV5-4 and TRBJ2-1; TRBD2 aligns across 14 bases. This CDR3 region has 19 residues. Germline CDR1 and CDR2: SGHNT and YYREEE (reference sequence). Trimming at V came to 3 bases and at J to 4 bases, leaving 12 bases not matched to a gene. The CDR3: CASSSIGTSGSARYNEQFF. The CDR3, as DNA: TGTGCCAGCAGCTCGATCGGGACTAGCGGGAGTGCGAGGTACAATGAGCAGTTCTTC.

The V call is TRBV30, the J call TRBJ2-5; 11 nucleotides agree with TRBD2. The V gene end was trimmed by 4 bases and the J gene end by 4 bases; junction bases not matched to a gene: 8. The CDR3 runs 15 residues. In germline, CDR1 is GTSNPN, CDR2 SVGIG (reference sequence). CDR3 bases: TGTGCCTGGACTAGCGGGGGGAACGTAGGAGAGACCCAGTACTTC. Protein: CAWTSGGNVGETQYF.

The V gene is TRBV21-1, the J gene TRBJ2-7; TRBD1, the D gene given by the table, was not confirmed from the DNA. TRBV21-1 counts as a pseudogene. The length of the CDR3 is 15 residues. CDR3 DNA: TGTGCCAGCAGCAACAATGTGACAGGGGTTTACGAGCAGTACTTC. Translated, it gives CASSNNVTGVYEQYF.

CDR3 DNA: TGCGCCAGCAGCTTGGACAGGGGGGTTTCACCCCTCCACTTT. Translated, it gives CASSLDRGVSPLHF. The chain has TRBV5-1 and TRBJ1-6; 8 bases fit TRBD1. This CDR3 comprises 14 residues. The germline CDR1 and CDR2 sequences are SGHRS and YFSETQ. With V trimmed by 0 bases and J by 9 bases, 2 bases remained unmatched.

This clone was picked up a small number of times. This chain connects TRBV27 to TRBJ2-3; the D gene is possibly TRBD1 (6 bases). The CDR3 totals 15 residues. Per germline, CDR1 MNHEY and CDR2 SMNVEV (reference sequence). V lost 3 bases and J lost 6, with 16 bases in between. The CDR3 loop is CASSFRGPSGDTQYF. The CDR3, as DNA: TGTGCCAGCAGTTTCAGGGGCCCGTCAGGGGATACGCAGTATTTT.

This chain joins TRBV7-6 and TRBJ2-2; D tentatively reads TRBD1 or TRBD2 (5 bases each). The CDR3 has 15 residues. The germline V and J ends were trimmed by 1 base and 4 bases, with 10 bases remaining between them. Germline V lookup: CDR1 SGHVS, CDR2 FNYEAQ. The CDR3 protein is CASSLGTGLTGELFF. CDR3 sequence (DNA): TGTGCCAGCAGCTTAGGCACAGGACTCACCGGGGAGCTGTTTTTT.